Here is one T cell receptor (beta chain) with its context. The antigen this receptor binds is unknown. Per-nucleotide qualities are absent, and no much larger clonotype sits a single base away. The reads were generated on an Illumina NovaSeq 6000. cDNA libraries for TCRalpha and TCRbeta were prepared by 5'RACE using constant-segment primers, with sample barcodes and unique molecular identifiers added. RNA was extracted from every sample with Trizol reagent. Library amplification was performed in two PCR steps, and a second sample barcode and Illumina TruSeq adapters were introduced in the second step. Sequencing of libraries was performed on an Illumina NovaSeq with 2 x 150 bp paired-end reads. The authors' pipeline ran thus. Reads were demultiplexed and collapsed into UMI-guided consensus sequences with migec v1.2.7. Using mixcr v2.1.11, the UMI consensuses were aligned to TRA and TRB V and J templates and assembled into clonotypes. A clonotype was counted as expanded or contracted only if both edgeR and NoisET called the change significant, with noise models trained on biological replicates. For edgeR calls, the thresholds were a false discovery rate-adjusted p below 0.01 and a log2 fold-change of 1. PCA with hierarchical clustering of max-normalized trajectories of the 1000 most abundant clonotypes was used as exploratory dynamics analysis. Separately sequenced CD4+ and CD8+ repertoires were used to assign the CD4 or CD8 phenotype of responding clones. The public sequencing data were trimmed at Q25 with fastp and processed into clonotypes with MiXCR by TCRdb, which kept only in-frame beta chains. Entries are consolidated by CDR3 protein sequence, retaining the most common genes and DNA. The V and J calls, along with clone size, are taken from TCRdb and not from the paper's own processing. For this sample there are about 450,000 distinct CDR3 sequences; under 25% appear just once. The top ten constitute around 13% of the sample.

Ficoll-Paque density gradient centrifugation was used to isolate PBMCs. The entry originates in a study of T-cell memory formation after mild COVID-19 (dated by TCRdb to the early 2020s). Concerning the study at large: Most TCR sequence clusters were specific to one of the two donors. In two donors, T-cell clones that expanded and contracted after mild COVID-19 were tracked by sequencing TCRalpha and TCRbeta repertoires over time. The cohort was made up of two young adult volunteers, one female and one male, who were previously healthy. General findings and caveats noted by the study authors: Balanced CD4/CD8 phenotypes were observed for clones contracting from day 15 to 85, whereas a bias towards CD4+ was observed for a second wave of clones expanding from day 15 to 37. Some responding clones were detected in pre-infection memory, suggesting pre-existing cross-reactive memory T cells joined the SARS-CoV-2 response. Whether the second-wave clones peaking on day 37 were SARS-CoV-2 specific was not confirmed. Contracting CD4+ clones were located mainly in the CM and EM memory subsets, whereas CD8+ clones were found to be enriched in EMRA. Only two mild cases were covered by the study, and larger cohorts that include severe cases with pre-infection samples were considered necessary.

Trimming removed 3 bases from V and 2 bases from J; the gene matches leave 7 bases unexplained. CDR1 and CDR2 (SEHNR, FQNEAQ) derive from the germline V gene (reference sequence). The CDR3 contains 16 residues, cysteine and phenylalanine counted. Kept here is only the CDR3 DNA, which spans 48 bases and is read in frame from base 1. The chain is made from TRBV7-9 and TRBJ2-5, and 9 junction bases match TRBD2. The source is an adult woman who had mild COVID-19 (a few samples of this study predate the infection). The sample titles of this study are shuffled in the database, so cell type and time point are left out; the donor was told from shared clones. What was sequenced was PBMCs or a T cell subset sorted from them (not recorded which). The CDR3 sequence is CASSFGAGGPQETQYF. Here is the DNA: TGTGCCAGCAGCTTCGGCGCGGGAGGGCCACAAGAGACCCAGTACTTC.